This TCR beta chain was sequenced in a study of T cells after yellow fever vaccination. Trimming cost V 3 bases and J 11 bases; bases outside gene matches: 3. There are 14 residues in the CDR3. TCRdb re-called the 5' RACE reads with MiXCR, one entry per CDR3 protein. Seen here are 300,000 to 350,000 distinct CDR3 sequences, approximately 4.5% observed once, and the top ten hold approximately 19%. At least ten counts were recorded for this clonotype. This clonotype originated in a man aged 18 to 30 who received the YFV17D yellow fever vaccine. This chain connects TRBV12-3 or TRBV12-4 to TRBJ2-3, with TRBD2 identical over 15 bases. The source was PBMCs, collected 15 days after the yellow fever booster vaccination. The CDR3 spells CASSLGLAGGLQYF. The CDR3 DNA is TGTGCCAGCAGTTTGGGACTAGCGGGGGGTTTGCAGTATTTT.